The 32 T cell receptor beta chains below come from one sample, sequenced in a study of T-cell reconstitution after alpha-beta-depleted transplantation in children. Unique molecular identifiers were used to barcode this TCRbeta library. MiXCR, run by TCRdb on the PCR reads, gives a single entry per CDR3 protein. The data show some 530,000 distinct CDR3 sequences, with roughly an eighth seen just once and about 5% held by the top ten. The source was PBMCs from the stem cell graft donor, collected from the stem cell graft. The receptors originated from a human donor who donated a stem cell graft to a child with combined immunodeficiency.

The chain is built from TRBV12-5 and TRBJ2-5; no definite D call. CDR3 length: 17 amino acids. The germline V gene has CDR1 LGHNT and CDR2 FRNRAP. Trimming pared 0 bases from V and 10 bases from J, leaving 24 bases between. DNA for the CDR3: TGTGCTAGTGGTTTGGTAACGAGGCGGCAAGCTGAGGCCTTCCAGTACTTC. Amino acids: CASGLVTRRQAEAFQYF.

The chain carries TRBV6-1 and TRBJ2-1; D call uncertain. Trimming pared 7 bases from V and 0 bases from J, leaving 19 bases between. Per germline, CDR1 MNHNS and CDR2 SASEGT. The CDR3 has 17 amino acids. The CDR3 DNA sequence: TGTGCCAGCACCCCCTTGGCTGGCAGAAGCTCCTACAATGAGCAGTTCTTC. This sequence encodes CASTPLAGRSSYNEQFF.

The V call is TRBV11-2, the J call TRBJ2-7, with 7 bases aligning to TRBD1. The V and J ends lost 0 bases and 2 bases, in that order; junction bases with no gene match: 19. This CDR3 is 20 amino acids long. The germline V gene has CDR1 SGHAT and CDR2 FQNNGV. The CDR3 DNA sequence: TGTGCCAGCAGCTTAGACGGACAGGCTCCTCATCTCAGACATCCCTACGAGCAGTACTTC. It encodes CASSLDGQAPHLRHPYEQYF.

This clonotype was seen a handful of times. The J gene is TRBJ1-3, the V gene TRBV5-1; no firm D call. Germline-derived CDR1 and CDR2 are SGHRS and YFSETQ. The CDR3 length is 16 residues. With 0 bases removed from V and 1 base from J, the gap between germline ends came to 11 bases. The CDR3 nucleotides are TGCGCCAGCAGCTTGGCCGCCGGCAGATCTGGAAACACCATATATTTT. It is translated as CASSLAAGRSGNTIYF.

The chain has TRBV10-3 and TRBJ2-2, with a possible D match to TRBD2 (6 bases). CDR1 is ENHRY, CDR2 SYGVKD, per germline. The length of the CDR3 is 17 residues. Trimming shortened V by 11 bases and J by 4 bases, and 26 bases separated the two germline ends. CDR3 residues: CAVVLTEGPGVTGELFF. The CDR3 DNA is TGTGCCGTCGTGTTAACGGAGGGGCCAGGAGTCACCGGGGAGCTGTTTTTT.

The chain couples TRBV28 to TRBJ1-1; D call uncertain. V was pared by 3 bases and J by 7 bases, with 18 bases between. This CDR3 spans 15 amino acids. Germline V lookup: CDR1 MDHEN, CDR2 SYDVKM. CDR3 in amino acids: CASSFPGRQVFEAFF. The CDR3 DNA is TGTGCCAGCAGTTTCCCTGGCCGGCAGGTGTTTGAAGCTTTCTTT.

About this clonotype itself: At one end, the junction sequence differs from germline, possibly due to a read error. The J gene is TRBJ2-5, the V gene TRBV12-3 or TRBV12-4; D remains ambiguous. CDR3 length equals 9 residues. CDR3 sequence (DNA): TGTGCCAGCAGTTCCCCTCTGAACTTC. Its translation is CASSSPLNF.

This sequence joins TRBV29-1 and TRBJ2-2, with D uncertain. V gave up 8 bases and J gave up 3 bases, with 19 bases separating them. Germline V gene data show CDR1 as SQVTM and CDR2 as ANQGSEA. This CDR3 region has 15 residues. CDR3 residues: CSYQTARTDTGELFF. In DNA, the CDR3 is TGCAGCTACCAGACTGCCAGGACGGACACCGGGGAGCTGTTTTTT.

The table lists this clonotype with a few counts. V is TRBV6-2 or TRBV6-3 and J is TRBJ2-1; 13 bases are a match to TRBD2. There are 16 residues in the CDR3. The ends lost 6 bases at V and 9 bases at J; junction bases unmatched: 11. CDR1 MNHEY and CDR2 SVGEGT come from the germline V gene. The DNA for the CDR3 is TGTGCCAGCAGCCCCCTGTGGACTAGCGGGGGCACTGAGCAGTTCTTC. It yields the protein CASSPLWTSGGTEQFF.

This clonotype came up a few times. The chain carries TRBV7-7 and TRBJ2-5; D is uncertain. CDR1 and CDR2 from the germline V gene are SSHAT and FNYEAQ (reference sequence). This CDR3 has 13 residues. This CDR3 reads CASCTGPQETQYF. CDR3 DNA: TGTGCTAGCTGCACCGGGCCCCAAGAGACCCAGTACTTC.

The chain couples TRBV6-6 to TRBJ1-2; maybe TRBD1 (6 bases). The V end was cut by 6 bases, the J end by 3 bases, with 11 bases between. Germline CDR1 MNHNY, CDR2 SVGAGI (reference sequence). The CDR3 spans 13 residues. The CDR3 spells CASSHREDYGYTF. The CDR3 DNA reads TGTGCCAGCAGCCACAGGGAGGACTATGGCTACACCTTC.

The chain joins TRBV6-2 or TRBV6-3 to TRBJ2-7; TRBD2 is a possible D gene (6 bases). Trimming pared 1 base from V and 2 bases from J, leaving 15 bases between. CDR3 length equals 16 residues. Germline loops: CDR1 MNHEY, CDR2 SVGEGT. The CDR3 DNA follows: TGTGCCAGCAGTTACTGGAGGGGACCATCTACCTACGAGCAGTACTTC. Protein product: CASSYWRGPSTYEQYF.

Ten or more counts support this clonotype. The chain combines TRBV9 with TRBJ2-7; 11 bases agree with TRBD1. Trimming took 3 bases from V and 4 from J; bases not matched to a gene: 6. The CDR3 extends over 15 amino acids. The germline V gene encodes CDR1 SGDLS and CDR2 YYNGEE. In DNA, the CDR3 is TGTGCCAGCAGCGACCGGGACAGGGGGTTATACGAGCAGTACTTC. This sequence encodes CASSDRDRGLYEQYF. Supplemented by reference TRBV9 and TRBJ2-7, the full variable domain reads DSGVTQTPKHLITATGQRVTLRCSPRSGDLSVYWYQQSLDQGLQFLIQYYNGEERAKGNILERFSAQQFPDLHSELNLSSLELGDSALYFCASSDRDRGLYEQYFGPGTRLTVT.

V gene TRBV29-1 combines with J gene TRBJ2-7, with D tentatively TRBD1 or TRBD2 (6 bases each). This CDR3 region has 17 residues. Germline V gene sequence: CDR1 SQVTM, CDR2 ANQGSEA. Trimming removed 7 bases from V and 4 bases from J, with 29 bases in between. In DNA form, the CDR3 reads TGCAGCGGGGGGGACCCCGAGAGTCAGTTAGGGGGGTACGAGCAGTACTTC. It codes for CSGGDPESQLGGYEQYF.

The V gene is TRBV15, the J gene TRBJ2-5; 11 bases are shared with TRBD1. The V and J ends lost 3 bases and 9 bases, in that order; junction bases with no gene match: 3. Germline CDR1 LNHNV, CDR2 YYDKDF (reference sequence). The CDR3 has 13 amino acids. The CDR3 region is CATSRGTGGAQYF. Written as DNA, the CDR3 is TGTGCCACCAGCAGGGGGACAGGGGGGGCCCAGTACTTC.

This clonotype occurred a few times. The chain couples TRBV5-5 to TRBJ1-6; no clear D. The CDR3 is made up of 15 amino acids. V dropped 0 bases and J dropped 7 bases, with 11 bases sitting between them. Germline values: CDR1 SGHKS, CDR2 YYEKEE (reference sequence). This chain's CDR3 is CASSLGLGRNSPLHF. The CDR3 nucleotides read TGTGCCAGCAGCTTGGGATTAGGGAGAAATTCACCCCTCCACTTT.

Ten or more counts support this clonotype. CDR3 sequence reads: CSANEAGGRTDTQYF. The DNA for the CDR3 is TGCAGTGCTAACGAGGCGGGAGGTAGAACAGATACGCAGTATTTT. The V call is TRBV20-1, the J call TRBJ2-3, with 8 bases aligning to TRBD2. V was pared by 4 bases and J by 3 bases, with 9 bases of the junction left unmatched. The germline gives CDR1 DFQATT, CDR2 SNEGSKA (reference sequence). This CDR3 is 15 amino acids long.

The CDR3 region is CASSQSDYRGEQYF. CDR3 DNA sequence: TGTGCCAGCAGCCAATCGGACTACAGGGGCGAGCAGTACTTC. This chain uses TRBV3-1 with TRBJ2-7, with TRBD1 as a possible D gene (7 bases). The germline V gene has CDR1 LGHDT and CDR2 YNNKEL (reference sequence). The CDR3 totals 14 residues. Between the trimmed V and J ends, which lost 2 bases and 6 bases, there was a span of 14 bases.

The V and J genes are TRBV6-2 or TRBV6-3 and TRBJ1-3, with D unresolved. CDR3 size: 16 residues. V was pared by 0 bases and J by 0 bases, with 9 bases between. Germline V CDR1 and CDR2: MNHEY, SVGEGT. CDR3 sequence reads: CASSYSGGRSGNTIYF. CDR3 bases: TGTGCCAGCAGTTACTCGGGCGGCCGCTCTGGAAACACCATATATTTT.

The V gene is TRBV6-2 or TRBV6-3, the J gene TRBJ1-5; 7 nucleotides line up with TRBD1. The J segment lost 0 bases and the V segment lost 2 bases, leaving 7 bases of the junction unmatched. The germline V gene encodes CDR1 MNHEY and CDR2 SVGEGT. This CDR3 is built from 17 residues. CDR3 region: CASSYRTGDFSNQPQHF. The CDR3, as DNA: TGTGCCAGCAGTTACCGAACAGGGGACTTTAGCAATCAGCCCCAGCATTTT.

The gene calls are TRBV11-2 and TRBJ2-2; no clear D. V was shortened by 6 bases and J by 1 base, with 9 bases between the two germline ends. In germline, CDR1 is SGHAT, CDR2 FQNNGV. The CDR3 has 14 residues. Here the CDR3 reads CASSGEMNTGELFF. The CDR3 nucleotides are TGTGCCAGCAGTGGAGAAATGAACACCGGGGAGCTGTTTTTT.

The table lists this clonotype with many counts. The rearrangement joins TRBV4-3 to TRBJ1-2; 10 bases map to TRBD1. Looked up from germline, CDR1 is LGHNA and CDR2 is YSLEER. Losses at the gene ends were 4 bases for V and 7 bases for J; bases not matched to a gene: 9. The CDR3 is 15 residues long. Here the CDR3 reads CASSRMGTGVRGYTF. CDR3 nucleotide sequence: TGCGCCAGCAGCCGAATGGGGACAGGGGTTCGTGGCTACACCTTC.

This clonotype was picked up one time. This chain links TRBV19 with TRBJ1-5; D unresolved. V gave up 3 bases and J gave up 1 base, with 10 bases separating them. Germline V gene sequence: CDR1 LNHDA, CDR2 SQIVND (reference sequence). This CDR3 contains 15 residues. CDR3 residues: CASSISPGSNQPQHF. CDR3 nucleotide sequence: TGTGCCAGTAGTATTTCGCCGGGAAGCAATCAGCCCCAGCATTTT. The variable domain in full, completed from reference TRBV19 and TRBJ1-5, reads DGGITQSPKYLFRKEGQNVTLSCEQNLNHDAMYWYRQDPGQGLRLIYYSQIVNDFQKGDIAEGYSVSREKKESFPLTVTSAQKNPTAFYLCASSISPGSNQPQHFGDGTRLSIL.

A few counts support this clonotype. The chain carries TRBV7-9 and TRBJ1-6; maybe TRBD1 (6 bases). The CDR3 runs 14 residues. Germline loops: CDR1 SEHNR, CDR2 FQNEAQ (reference sequence). Trimming cost V 1 base and J 8 bases, with 9 bases left between them. CDR3 DNA sequence: TGTGCCAGCAGCTTAGGAGGGGGTGATTCACCCCTCCACTTT. It translates to CASSLGGGDSPLHF.

This clonotype has ten or more counts. This chain joins TRBV12-3 or TRBV12-4 and TRBJ2-1, with TRBD2 matching over 12 bases. The CDR3 contains 20 residues. Trimming at V came to 4 bases and at J to 0 bases, leaving 13 bases not matched to a gene. The CDR3 loop reads CASSSLWASGGARSYNEQFF. The CDR3 DNA follows: TGTGCCAGCAGTTCCTTGTGGGCTAGCGGGGGGGCGCGCTCCTACAATGAGCAGTTCTTC.

The V gene is TRBV5-1, the J gene TRBJ2-7; 9 positions match TRBD1. Losses at the gene ends were 4 bases for V and 5 bases for J; bases not matched to a gene: 16. CDR1 and CDR2 from the germline V gene are SGHRS and YFSETQ. This CDR3 contains 17 residues. CDR3 region: CASSKTPPGTGIDEQYF. CDR3 DNA sequence: TGCGCCAGCAGCAAAACCCCCCCGGGGACAGGGATAGACGAGCAGTACTTC.

This clonotype was seen more than once but under ten times. J is TRBJ1-1 and V is TRBV20-1, with 7 bases aligning to TRBD1. Germline CDR1 reads DFQATT; CDR2 reads SNEGSKA (reference sequence). V dropped 6 bases and J dropped 3; count of bases not matched to a gene: 4. CDR3 length equals 12 residues. The CDR3 DNA follows: TGCAGTGCAAACCAGGGGGACACTGAAGCTTTCTTT. Amino acids: CSANQGDTEAFF.

This clonotype was counted many times. This chain links TRBV27 with TRBJ2-7; possibly TRBD2 for D (6 bases). With 3 bases removed from V and 3 bases from J, the gap between germline ends came to 9 bases. Germline V gene data show CDR1 as MNHEY and CDR2 as SMNVEV (reference sequence). This CDR3 contains 13 residues. The CDR3, as DNA: TGTGCCAGCAGTTTTAGCGGAGACTACGAGCAGTACTTC. As protein: CASSFSGDYEQYF.

The sample holds a few counts of this clonotype. The rearrangement links TRBV24-1 to TRBJ2-1, with 7 bases identical to TRBD1. The J segment lost 15 bases and the V segment lost 1 base, leaving 8 bases of the junction unmatched. Germline loops: CDR1 KGHDR, CDR2 SFDVKD. The CDR3 is 13 residues long. CDR3 amino acids: CATSDFRTGSRFF. DNA for the CDR3: TGTGCCACCAGTGATTTTAGGACAGGAAGTAGGTTCTTC.

This chain connects TRBV13 to TRBJ2-7; no definite D call. V was pared by 3 bases and J by 2 bases, with 11 bases between. CDR3 size: 14 residues. Looked up from germline, CDR1 is PRHDT and CDR2 is FYEKMQ (reference sequence). CDR3 region: CASSFSRLTYEQYF. CDR3 in DNA: TGTGCCAGCAGCTTCTCCAGGTTGACCTACGAGCAGTACTTC. Drawing the rest from reference TRBV13 and TRBJ2-7, the complete variable domain is AAGVIQSPRHLIKEKRETATLKCYPIPRHDTVYWYQQGPGQDPQFLISFYEKMQSDKGSIPDRFSAQQFSDYHSELNMSSLELGDSALYFCASSFSRLTYEQYFGPGTRLTVT.

The J gene is TRBJ2-7, the V gene TRBV5-1, with D perhaps given as TRBD1 or TRBD2 (5 bases each). Trimming removed 1 base at V and 5 bases at J, with 10 bases between. In germline, CDR1 is SGHRS, CDR2 YFSETQ. The CDR3 loop spans 13 amino acids. The DNA for the CDR3 is TGCGCCAGCAGCTTGACACTAGGGGACGAGCAGTACTTC. It codes for CASSLTLGDEQYF.

The chain couples TRBV20-1 to TRBJ1-6; D is uncertain. The CDR3 covers 14 residues. Germline V lookup: CDR1 DFQATT, CDR2 SNEGSKA (reference sequence). CDR3 in amino acids: CCVSRLLGRMALHF. The CDR3 DNA follows: TGCTGTGTCAGCAGGCTACTGGGTAGAATGGCCCTCCACTTT.